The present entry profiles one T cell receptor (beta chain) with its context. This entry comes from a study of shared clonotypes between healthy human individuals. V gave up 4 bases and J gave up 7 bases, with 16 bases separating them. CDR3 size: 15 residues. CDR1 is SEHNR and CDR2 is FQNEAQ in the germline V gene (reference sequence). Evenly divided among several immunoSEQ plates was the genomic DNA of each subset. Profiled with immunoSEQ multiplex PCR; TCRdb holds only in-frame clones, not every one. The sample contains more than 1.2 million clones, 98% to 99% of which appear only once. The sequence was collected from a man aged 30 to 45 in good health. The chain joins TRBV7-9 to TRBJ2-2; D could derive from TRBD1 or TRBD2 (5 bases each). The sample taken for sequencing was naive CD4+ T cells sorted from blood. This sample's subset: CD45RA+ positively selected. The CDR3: CASSSGTLVDGELFF. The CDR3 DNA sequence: TGTGCCAGCAGCTCCGGGACGCTGGTAGACGGGGAGCTGTTTTTT.